This T cell receptor (beta chain) was recorded in a study of OX40 agonist ivuxolimab in advanced cancers. Study-wide results and caveats: In the 0.1 to 3.0 mg/kg range, CD4+ and CD8+ blood T cells had expanded clonally by week 6.

From germline, CDR1 is LGHNT and CDR2 FRNRAP. This CDR3 has 14 residues. Trimming stripped 5 bases from V and 0 bases from J, with 10 bases between. About this clone: The target antigen is unknown.

TCRdb keeps only in-frame clones here, not all; method: immunoSEQ multiplex PCR. The repertoire holds about 80,000 clones, with about nine tenths as singletons. The genes are TRBV12-5 and TRBJ1-1; TRBD1 might be the D (5 bases). The sequencing here drew on CD4+ or CD8+ T cells sorted from blood, taken in a trial of the OX40 agonist ivuxolimab. The source is an adult with an advanced solid tumor such as melanoma, head and neck, liver or kidney cancer. In nucleotides, the CDR3 is TGTGCTAGTGGTGCCGGAGGGGTGAACACTGAAGCTTTCTTT. It codes for CASGAGGVNTEAFF. The variable domain in full, completed from reference TRBV12-5 and TRBJ1-1, reads DARVTQTPRHKVTEMGQEVTMRCQPILGHNTVFWYRQTMMQGLELLAYFRNRAPLDDSGMPKDRFSAEMPDATLATLKIQPSEPRDSAVYFCASGAGGVNTEAFFGQGTRLTVV.